These 10 T cell receptor beta chains were sequenced from one sample in a study of T cells after yellow fever vaccination. From the 5' RACE reads, TCRdb called clonotypes with MiXCR, one entry per CDR3 protein. This table has under 200,000 distinct CDR3 sequences, approximately 9.9% appearing once. The sequencing used CD8+ T cells sorted from PBMCs, collected 15 days after the yellow fever booster vaccination. These receptors all come from a young man who received the YFV17D yellow fever vaccine.

The chain links TRBV12-3 or TRBV12-4 to TRBJ2-1; D is undetermined. CDR3 length equals 13 residues. V was cut by 2 bases and J by 12 bases, with 14 bases left in between. The CDR3 sequence: CASSLSNGLWQFF. The CDR3 DNA reads TGTGCCAGCAGTTTATCGAATGGGCTGTGGCAGTTCTTC.

Here the CDR3 reads CASSLSGWGEQYF. The CDR3 DNA follows: TGTGCCAGCAGTTTGTCAGGGTGGGGCGAGCAGTACTTC. The chain is built from TRBV27 and TRBJ2-7; D perhaps matches TRBD1 (5 bases). Germline CDR1 reads MNHEY; CDR2 reads SMNVEV (reference sequence). Trimming took off 3 bases at V and 6 bases at J, with 12 bases between the two ends. The CDR3 covers 13 residues.

This chain links TRBV7-2 with TRBJ1-2, with D possibly matching TRBD1 (5 bases). V was pared by 5 bases and J by 7 bases, with 20 bases between. This CDR3 is built from 15 residues. The V gene's germline CDR1 is SGHTA and CDR2 FQGNSA. The CDR3 region is CASSHSGGGVGGYTF. DNA for the CDR3: TGTGCCAGCAGCCACAGCGGGGGGGGGGTTGGTGGCTACACCTTC.

This clonotype has at least ten counts. The chain carries TRBV29-1 and TRBJ2-1; possibly TRBD1 or TRBD2 for D (7 bases each). Trimming removed 4 bases from V and 8 bases from J, with 15 bases in between. The germline CDR1 and CDR2 sequences are SQVTM and ANQGSEA. CDR3 length: 13 amino acids. CDR3 loop: CSVVVPGGDEQFF. The DNA for the CDR3 is TGCAGCGTTGTGGTCCCAGGGGGGGATGAGCAGTTCTTC.

This clonotype was seen a few times. The gene calls are TRBV15 and TRBJ2-3; D unresolved. The CDR3 is 13 amino acids. CDR1 is LNHNV, CDR2 YYDKDF, per germline (reference sequence). V lost 9 bases to trimming and J lost 5 bases, with 15 bases between them. CDR3 protein: CATNAGRRDTQYF. As DNA, the CDR3 is TGTGCCACTAACGCAGGACGGCGAGATACGCAGTATTTT.

The chain recombines TRBV12-3 or TRBV12-4 with TRBJ1-5, with 10 bases matching TRBD1. The V gene end was trimmed by 6 bases and the J gene end by 1 base; junction bases not matched to a gene: 9. The CDR3 runs to 17 residues. The DNA of the CDR3 is TGTGCCAGCAGGGCCGGGACAGGGGCCATAAGCAATCAGCCCCAGCATTTT. This gives the protein CASRAGTGAISNQPQHF.

The chain is built from TRBV3-1 and TRBJ1-2, with D unresolved. Germline V gene lookup returns CDR1 LGHDT and CDR2 YNNKEL (reference sequence). CDR3 length: 15 residues. V was cut by 1 base and J by 7 bases, with 16 bases left in between. CDR3 residues: CASSQADSNVSGYTF. CDR3 in DNA: TGTGCCAGCAGCCAAGCAGACTCGAACGTCTCTGGCTACACCTTC.

A few counts support this clonotype. The chain combines TRBV5-1 with TRBJ2-7; perhaps TRBD2 as D (6 bases). This CDR3 spans 14 amino acids. The ends were cut back, 0 bases at V and 2 bases at J, with 9 bases in the middle. From germline, CDR1 is SGHRS and CDR2 YFSETQ. In DNA form, the CDR3 reads TGCGCCAGCAGCTTGGATGCGGGGACCTACGAGCAGTACGTC. Amino acid sequence: CASSLDAGTYEQYV.

This clonotype was counted many times. The CDR3 region is CASSYLPEEPLITDTQYF. The CDR3 nucleotides read TGTGCCAGCAGCTATCTGCCGGAGGAGCCTCTAATCACAGATACGCAGTATTTT. The chain recombines TRBV6-2 or TRBV6-3 with TRBJ2-3; TRBD2 is a possible D gene (5 bases). CDR1 and CDR2 (germline): MNHEY, SVGEGT. V lost 6 bases, J lost 2 bases, and 24 bases lay in between. The CDR3 has 18 amino acids.

This clonotype was counted many times. The chain combines TRBV11-3 with TRBJ2-1, with D possibly TRBD2 on 7 matching bases. Trimming stripped 5 bases from V and 10 bases from J, with 18 bases between. The germline CDR1 and CDR2 sequences are SGHNT and YENEEA. CDR3 length equals 14 residues. In DNA, the CDR3 is TGTGCCAGCAGCCCTCGGGGGGCCCCAGAAGAGCAGTTCTTC. Translation: CASSPRGAPEEQFF.